These 22 T cell receptor beta chains were sequenced from one sample in a study of CD8 T cells in ankylosing spondylitis. Study results and limitations: Roughly eight highly homologous variants formed a TCR beta motif that appeared characteristic of ankylosing spondylitis blood.

Via MiXCR, TCRdb re-called the 5' RACE reads, giving one row per CDR3 protein. The sample lists 750,000 to 850,000 distinct CDR3 sequences; around 11% were seen once. These receptors have no known antigen. The sample was blood, either unsorted or a sorted T cell fraction (not recorded which). The receptors derive from a male donor with ankylosing spondylitis.

This clonotype was counted many times. V and J are TRBV29-1 and TRBJ2-1; D perhaps matches TRBD2 (6 bases). CDR1 and CDR2 (germline): SQVTM, ANQGSEA. V lost 7 bases and J lost 2, with 9 bases in between. CDR3 length equals 12 residues. The CDR3 DNA reads TGCAGCGGGGCGGGGACCTACAATGAGCAGTTCTTC. Its protein is CSGAGTYNEQFF.

This clonotype was observed a handful of times. The gene calls are TRBV5-1 and TRBJ1-1; no clear D gene. The CDR3 consists of 13 residues. CDR1 and CDR2 (germline): SGHRS, YFSETQ. V shed 4 bases and J shed 3 bases, with 10 bases lying between them. The CDR3 bases are TGCGCCAGCAGCACCTTTCTGGACACTGAAGCTTTCTTT. Translating it yields CASSTFLDTEAFF.

This clonotype was seen only a few times. The V call is TRBV10-3, the J call TRBJ2-1; D not certain. Germline V lookup: CDR1 ENHRY, CDR2 SYGVKD. With 5 bases removed from V and 4 bases from J, the gap between germline ends came to 15 bases. The CDR3 length is 15 residues. The CDR3 region is CAISQTTNQYNEQFF. Here the CDR3 DNA reads TGTGCCATCAGTCAGACGACAAACCAATACAATGAGCAGTTCTTC.

This clonotype was detected ten times or more. The chain couples TRBV7-9 to TRBJ2-1; 13 bases align to TRBD2. Germline CDR1 reads SEHNR; CDR2 reads FQNEAQ (reference sequence). This CDR3 contains 15 residues. V shed 4 bases and J 10 bases; nucleotides not matched to a gene: 7. The CDR3 DNA reads as TGTGCCAGCAGCTCTCGGACTAGCGGGGGTGGGGAGCAGTTCTTC. It yields the protein CASSSRTSGGGEQFF. Full variable domain (missing parts from reference TRBV7-9 and TRBJ2-1): DTGVSQNPRHKITKRGQNVTFRCDPISEHNRLYWYRQTLGQGPEFLTYFQNEAQLEKSRLLSDRFSAERPKGSFSTLEIQRTEQGDSAMYLCASSSRTSGGGEQFFGPGTRLTVL.

This rearrangement joins TRBV7-8 to TRBJ2-7, with D possibly matching TRBD2 (6 bases). Trimming pared 5 bases from V and 1 base from J, leaving 18 bases between. CDR3 length: 16 residues. The V gene's germline CDR1 is SGHVS and CDR2 FQNEAQ. As DNA, the CDR3 is TGTGCCAGCAGCATTAGTCGGACTATAGAATCCTACGAGCAGTACTTC. Its translation is CASSISRTIESYEQYF.

The CDR3 nucleotides read TGCAGTGCTCTCAGGGGGGGGTTTAGGATCACAGATACGCAGTATTTT. Amino acids: CSALRGGFRITDTQYF. The chain recombines TRBV20-1 with TRBJ2-3, with D perhaps being TRBD1 or TRBD2 (7 bases each). Germline V gene lookup returns CDR1 DFQATT and CDR2 SNEGSKA (reference sequence). Trimming cost V 5 bases and J 2 bases, with 20 bases left between them. The CDR3 covers 16 residues.

This clonotype was seen many times. The J gene is TRBJ2-1, the V gene TRBV24-1, with 10 bases aligning to TRBD2. The CDR3 consists of 16 residues. The trim removed 0 bases at V and 8 bases at J, leaving 6 bases unmatched. Germline V gene data show CDR1 as KGHDR and CDR2 as SFDVKD. In nucleotides, the CDR3 is TGTGCCACCAGTGATTTGTTCACTAGCGGGAAGGATGAGCAGTTCTTC. This gives the protein CATSDLFTSGKDEQFF.

CDR3: CASSQGQNYEQYF. The CDR3 nucleotides read TGTGCCAGCAGTCAGGGACAGAACTACGAGCAGTACTTC. V usage is TRBV6-1 and J usage is TRBJ2-7, with 7 nucleotides matching TRBD1. The CDR3 length is 13 residues. Looked up from germline, CDR1 is MNHNS and CDR2 is SASEGT. J was trimmed by 3 bases and V by 5 bases; bases with no gene match: 4.

There are a few counts of this clonotype. The chain carries TRBV20-1 and TRBJ1-1; D remains unclear. In germline, CDR1 is DFQATT, CDR2 SNEGSKA (reference sequence). The CDR3 has 13 residues. V lost 6 bases, J lost 3 bases, and 14 bases lay in between. CDR3 DNA sequence: TGCAGTGCCTCTAGGACCCATTACACTGAAGCTTTCTTT. Translated, it gives CSASRTHYTEAFF.

This clonotype came up a few times. J is TRBJ1-1 and V is TRBV10-3; unclear D gene. The CDR3 extends over 14 amino acids. Germline CDR1 reads ENHRY; CDR2 reads SYGVKD. The V end was cut by 3 bases, the J end by 4 bases, with 12 bases between. In nucleotides, the CDR3 is TGTGCCATCAGTGACCCGGGTACGGGCACTGAAGCTTTCTTT. Translated, it gives CAISDPGTGTEAFF.

This clonotype was recorded at least ten times. The chain couples TRBV29-1 to TRBJ2-3; tentative D call: TRBD2 (6 bases). The CDR3 runs 12 residues. The germline gives CDR1 SQVTM, CDR2 ANQGSEA. The V gene lost 4 bases and the J gene lost 4 bases, with 9 bases spanning the gap. CDR3 amino acids: CSVGGLPDTQYF. CDR3 bases: TGCAGCGTTGGGGGACTTCCAGATACGCAGTATTTT.

In its sample, this clonotype was seen a few times. The chain has TRBV5-1 and TRBJ2-5; tentative D call: TRBD1 (6 bases). CDR3 size: 14 residues. Looked up from germline, CDR1 is SGHRS and CDR2 is YFSETQ. V was trimmed by 4 bases and J by 3 bases, leaving 13 bases between them. The CDR3 DNA is TGCGCCAGCAGCCCACTCGAGGGGGAAGAGACCCAGTACTTC. Translating it yields CASSPLEGEETQYF.

The rearrangement uses TRBV5-1 and TRBJ2-7, with D possibly TRBD1 on 5 matching bases. The length of the CDR3 is 13 residues. Trimming took 4 bases from V and 4 from J, leaving 12 bases between them. CDR1 and CDR2 (germline): SGHRS, YFSETQ. Here the CDR3 reads CASSSSQAYEQYF. CDR3 nucleotide sequence: TGCGCCAGCAGCAGCTCACAGGCTTACGAGCAGTACTTC.

This sequence joins TRBV20-1 and TRBJ2-3; D unclear. Germline loops: CDR1 DFQATT, CDR2 SNEGSKA (reference sequence). The CDR3 covers 13 residues. V was clipped by 3 bases and J by 1 base, with 8 bases between them. CDR3 in DNA: TGCAGTGCTAGTCTGCCCGGCACAGATACGCAGTATTTT. Its protein is CSASLPGTDTQYF.

This clonotype occurred a few times. The gene calls are TRBV7-2 and TRBJ1-2; no reliable D call. Germline V gene data show CDR1 as SGHTA and CDR2 as FQGNSA. The CDR3 contains 16 residues. Trimming took 4 bases from V and 4 from J, leaving 19 bases between them. The CDR3 DNA is TGTGCCAGCAGCTCCGGTTCGAGGGAATTTGGCTATGGCTACACCTTC. It translates to CASSSGSREFGYGYTF.

This clonotype has just a few counts. The chain has TRBV5-1 and TRBJ1-1; 10 bases are shared with TRBD1. With 7 bases clipped from V and 4 bases from J, the junction kept 10 bases outside the gene matches. CDR1 and CDR2 (germline): SGHRS, YFSETQ. This CDR3 is 15 amino acids long. CDR3 coding DNA: TGCGCCAGCGGGGTGACAGGGGGCGAGGGCACTGAAGCTTTCTTT. The encoded protein is CASGVTGGEGTEAFF.

The chain employs TRBV20-1 and TRBJ2-7; tentative D call: TRBD1 (6 bases). The V gene's germline CDR1 is DFQATT and CDR2 SNEGSKA (reference sequence). This CDR3 has 11 amino acids. For the CDR3, the DNA is TGCACCTACAGGGACTCCTACGAGCAGTACTTC. Amino acid sequence: CTYRDSYEQYF.

This clonotype came up a few times. V gene TRBV6-1 combines with J gene TRBJ2-7; unclear D gene. Germline loops: CDR1 MNHNS, CDR2 SASEGT. V dropped 8 bases and J dropped 3 bases, with 14 bases sitting between them. The CDR3 is made up of 13 amino acids. The CDR3 nucleotides are TGTGCCAGCTGGAAGGGTAATGACTACGAGCAGTACTTC. Amino acid sequence: CASWKGNDYEQYF.

This clonotype was seen at least ten times. This rearrangement joins TRBV20-1 to TRBJ1-1; D is undetermined. CDR1 is DFQATT, CDR2 SNEGSKA, per germline (reference sequence). The germline V and J ends were trimmed by 1 base and 5 bases, with 20 bases remaining between them. CDR3 length: 16 residues. The chain's CDR3 is CSARVAGVSSTTEAFF. CDR3 coding DNA: TGCAGTGCTAGAGTCGCCGGGGTATCGAGTACTACTGAAGCTTTCTTT.

The chain joins TRBV20-1 to TRBJ2-1, with 8 positions matching TRBD2. Germline V gives CDR1 DFQATT, CDR2 SNEGSKA (reference sequence). This CDR3 contains 15 residues. J gave up 3 bases and V 0 bases, and 4 bases lay outside the gene matches. The CDR3 region is CSARDQAGDYNEQFF. The CDR3 DNA follows: TGCAGTGCTAGAGACCAAGCGGGGGACTACAATGAGCAGTTCTTC.

The rearrangement links TRBV29-1 to TRBJ1-1; 8 nucleotides match TRBD1. The CDR3 is 14 amino acids. V lost 7 bases and J lost 4; bases outside the gene matches: 11. Per the germline V gene, CDR1 is SQVTM and CDR2 is ANQGSEA. CDR3 in amino acids: CSATRGLGSTEAFF. The DNA of the CDR3 is TGCAGCGCCACCAGGGGGCTCGGGTCCACTGAAGCTTTCTTT.

This clonotype was seen more than once but under ten times. This chain links TRBV2 with TRBJ1-4; the D gene is possibly TRBD1 (6 bases). CDR3 length: 13 residues. Trimming took 3 bases from V and 8 from J, leaving 10 bases between them. Germline CDR1 and CDR2: SNHLY and FYNNEI. As DNA, the CDR3 is TGTGCCAGCAGTGACGGGGGACAAGAAAAACTGTTTTTT. Amino acid sequence: CASSDGGQEKLFF.